The 16 T cell receptor beta chains presented below share a single source sample, sequenced in a study of T cell repertoires in cytomegalovirus infection. Their target antigens are unknown. TCRdb itself ran the reads through MiXCR, one entry per CDR3 protein. The sample has 200,000 or so distinct CDR3 sequences; 35% to 45% are singletons. Here the sequenced sample was CD8+ T cells from cultured PBMCs, taken from culture after CMV antigen stimulation. These receptors all come from a human donor in good health (CMV status not recorded). Some clones in this sample may be carry-over from other donors' samples.

This clonotype was counted only a few times. The chain combines TRBV3-1 with TRBJ1-1, with D perhaps TRBD1 (5 bases). The CDR3 length is 15 residues. The V gene's germline CDR1 is LGHDT and CDR2 YNNKEL (reference sequence). Trimming shortened V by 0 bases and J by 10 bases, and 18 bases separated the two germline ends. CDR3 amino acids: CASSQESRGVEGAFF. CDR3 sequence (DNA): TGTGCCAGCAGCCAAGAATCTCGAGGGGTCGAAGGAGCTTTCTTT.

This chain uses TRBV5-6 with TRBJ1-5; D uncertain. In germline, CDR1 is SGHDT, CDR2 YYEEEE. The length of the CDR3 is 13 residues. Trimming left V 0 bases short and J 6 bases short, with 7 bases between. This CDR3 is CASSLGGIQPQHF. The CDR3 DNA reads TGTGCCAGCAGCTTGGGGGGAATTCAGCCCCAGCATTTT.

This clonotype was seen a few times. This chain links TRBV14 with TRBJ1-1; no clear D. Germline loops: CDR1 SGHDN, CDR2 FVKESK. Trimming shortened V by 3 bases and J by 0 bases, and 11 bases separated the two germline ends. The CDR3 length is 15 residues. The CDR3 loop is CASSQEAGLNTEAFF. The CDR3, as DNA: TGTGCCAGCAGCCAGGAAGCTGGGTTGAACACTGAAGCTTTCTTT.

This clonotype was found many times. The genes are TRBV7-6 and TRBJ2-3; TRBD2 matches at 12 bases. The CDR3 spans 15 residues. Germline CDR1 and CDR2: SGHVS and FNYEAQ. The V gene end was trimmed by 5 bases and the J gene end by 4 bases; junction bases not matched to a gene: 4. DNA for the CDR3: TGTGCCAGCAGCCCTCGGACTAGCGGGGCAGATACGCAGTATTTT. Translation: CASSPRTSGADTQYF.

The chain joins TRBV2 to TRBJ2-4, with 8 bases fitting TRBD1. CDR3 length: 12 residues. Per the germline V gene, CDR1 is SNHLY and CDR2 is FYNNEI. Trimming removed 6 bases from V and 13 bases from J; junction bases left unmatched: 8. CDR3 residues: CASRWTGREQYF. The CDR3 DNA is TGTGCCAGCAGGTGGACAGGGAGAGAACAGTACTTC.

The V call is TRBV7-2, the J call TRBJ2-7; TRBD2 matches 12 bases. The germline V gene encodes CDR1 SGHTA and CDR2 FQGNSA. The V and J ends lost 5 bases and 5 bases, in that order; junction bases with no gene match: 7. The CDR3 is 15 amino acids. The CDR3 reads CASSPRLAGVDEQYF. CDR3 sequence (DNA): TGTGCCAGCAGCCCTCGACTAGCGGGAGTCGACGAGCAGTACTTC.

V is TRBV20-1 and J is TRBJ2-7, with TRBD1 matching over 10 bases. V was clipped by 6 bases and J by 5 bases; unmatched bases: 25. Germline-derived CDR1 and CDR2 are DFQATT and SNEGSKA (reference sequence). The CDR3 is made up of 19 amino acids. CDR3 coding DNA: TGCAGTGCGCGGGACAGGGGACCGACCTGGGGCGGGAGGTACCACGAGCAGTACTTC. This encodes CSARDRGPTWGGRYHEQYF.

The chain joins TRBV7-8 to TRBJ1-1; the D gene is possibly TRBD1 (5 bases). The CDR3 runs to 16 residues. Germline V lookup: CDR1 SGHVS, CDR2 FQNEAQ. V lost 0 bases and J lost 4, with 15 bases in between. The CDR3 region has the DNA TGTGCCAGCAGCTTAGCGAAGCTGGGGGGGGGCACTGAAGCTTTCTTT. Its translation is CASSLAKLGGGTEAFF. Complete variable domain (other parts from reference TRBV7-8 and TRBJ1-1): GAGVSQSPRYKVAKRGQDVALRCDPISGHVSLFWYQQALGQGPEFLTYFQNEAQLDKSGLPSDRFFAERPEGSVSTLKIQRTQQEDSAVYLCASSLAKLGGGTEAFFGQGTRLTVV.

V gene TRBV27 combines with J gene TRBJ1-1; 7 bases map to TRBD1. Trimming cost V 6 bases and J 0 bases; bases outside gene matches: 13. CDR1 and CDR2 from the germline V gene are MNHEY and SMNVEV (reference sequence). The CDR3 contains 17 residues. The CDR3 is CASRGLPGTVMNTEAFF. DNA for the CDR3: TGTGCCAGCAGAGGACTACCCGGGACAGTCATGAACACTGAAGCTTTCTTT.

This clonotype was detected many times. The chain combines TRBV7-2 with TRBJ1-5; D is possibly TRBD1 (6 bases). Trimming shortened V by 5 bases and J by 0 bases, and 17 bases separated the two germline ends. The germline CDR1 and CDR2 sequences are SGHTA and FQGNSA. This CDR3 is 17 amino acids long. The chain's CDR3 is CASSPGWGAPSNQPQHF. CDR3 DNA: TGTGCCAGCAGCCCCGGTTGGGGGGCTCCTAGCAATCAGCCCCAGCATTTT.

This clonotype occurred a few times. The rearrangement links TRBV20-1 to TRBJ2-7; D ambiguous. The CDR3 spans 13 residues. CDR1 and CDR2 (germline): DFQATT, SNEGSKA (reference sequence). V lost 3 bases and J lost 3, with 12 bases in between. The CDR3 region has the DNA TGCAGTGCTAGGGGCAGTTCCTACTACGAGCAGTACTTC. It yields the protein CSARGSSYYEQYF.

This clonotype came up a few times. This chain uses TRBV7-8 with TRBJ2-2, with 12 bases matching TRBD2. Germline assignment: CDR1 SGHVS and CDR2 FQNEAQ. The length of the CDR3 is 17 residues. The junction had 7 bases not matched to a gene; V was cut back by 2 bases and J by 6 bases. This chain's CDR3 is CASSLRLAGEKAGELFF. DNA for the CDR3: TGTGCCAGCAGCTTAAGACTAGCGGGGGAAAAGGCCGGGGAGCTGTTTTTT.

This clonotype was observed a handful of times. The chain employs TRBV6-5 and TRBJ2-7, with D unclear. CDR1 MNHEY and CDR2 SVGAGI come from the germline V gene. V dropped 2 bases and J dropped 1 base, with 24 bases sitting between them. The CDR3 is 19 residues long. The CDR3 DNA is TGTGCCAGCAGTTACCTATCTTACTCGCACAGCACTCTATCCTACGAGCAGTACTTC. It encodes CASSYLSYSHSTLSYEQYF.

This clonotype was observed a few times. This chain connects TRBV7-2 to TRBJ2-5; 16 bases are shared with TRBD2. V shed 5 bases, J shed 5 bases, and the junction held 5 bases outside the gene matches. Germline lookup yields CDR1 SGHTA and CDR2 FQGNSA. This CDR3 contains 16 residues. CDR3 residues: CASSPMGLAGGETQYF. For the CDR3, the DNA is TGTGCCAGCAGCCCTATGGGACTAGCGGGAGGGGAGACCCAGTACTTC.

This clonotype was seen a few times. This chain connects TRBV28 to TRBJ2-2, with D hard to call. Germline V gene data show CDR1 as MDHEN and CDR2 as SYDVKM. The CDR3 spans 15 residues. Trimming removed 7 bases at V and 5 bases at J, with 17 bases between. CDR3 nucleotides: TGTGCCAGCACTCAAGTGGTGACCTTGACCGGGGAGCTGTTTTTT. Translation: CASTQVVTLTGELFF.

This clonotype has ten or more counts. The chain carries TRBV12-3 or TRBV12-4 and TRBJ2-7, with no clear D. V lost 3 bases, J lost 3 bases, and 12 bases lay in between. The CDR3 length is 14 residues. The CDR3 DNA sequence: TGTGCCAGCAGTTTCTTCCGGGCAGACTACGAGCAGTACTTC. This gives the protein CASSFFRADYEQYF.